This T cell receptor beta chain was captured in a study of T cells in localized non-small cell lung cancer. As to this clone: Its antigen is as yet unknown.

Study conclusions and caveats: Heterogeneity remains possible, as sequencing covered one tumor region only. Prolonged overall survival went with higher T cell density in the blood. The highest T cell clonality was in uninvolved adjacent lung, above tumor. Within adjacent lung there appeared a median roughly 60 of the top 100 tumor clones.

Assay used: immunoSEQ multiplex PCR; TCRdb lists only in-frame clones, some missing. The sample yields more than 15,000 clones, roughly 90% seen once. CDR3 length: 14 residues. CDR1 MNHNS and CDR2 SASEGT come from the germline V gene. The ends were cut back, 4 bases at V and 2 bases at J, with 12 bases in the middle. The receptor's source is a female donor at least 60 years old with stage III squamous cell lung carcinoma. This sample comprised peripheral blood, obtained before any cancer treatment. J is TRBJ2-7 and V is TRBV6-1; a possible D gene is TRBD2 (6 bases). DNA for the CDR3: TGTGCCAGCAGTGCCCTCGGGACTGCCTACGAGCAGTACTTC. This translates into CASSALGTAYEQYF.